The source of this T cell receptor beta chain is a study of T-cell memory formation after mild COVID-19. Study conclusions and caveats: Clones that shrank (day 15 to 85) were balanced CD4/CD8, whereas later expanders leaned CD4+.

A few counts support this clonotype. Its antigen remains unidentified. CDR3 length equals 16 residues. CDR1 is SGHTA and CDR2 is FQGTGA in the germline V gene. The ends were cut back, 5 bases at V and 3 bases at J, with 18 bases in the middle. TCRdb re-analysed the 5' RACE reads in MiXCR, keeping a single row per CDR3 protein. The sample contains 400,000 to 500,000 distinct CDR3 sequences, about 20% of which appear only once. V is TRBV7-3 and J is TRBJ2-3, with unresolved D. Sequenced input: PBMCs or a T cell subset sorted from them (not recorded which). This sequence originates from an adult woman who had mild COVID-19 (a few samples of this study predate the infection). Cell type and time point are not known. CDR3 sequence (DNA): TGTGCCAGCAGCCCCTGGCAGGAGCTGGGGACAGATACGCAGTATTTT. The encoded protein is CASSPWQELGTDTQYF.